A selection of T cell receptor beta chains follows, all from one sample in a study of Graves' ophthalmopathy and Graves' hyperthyroidism. TCRdb re-derived calls from the multiplex PCR reads in MiXCR, one entry per CDR3 protein. The sample consists of about 400,000 distinct CDR3 sequences, 18% of them appearing once. The sequencing sample was made of peripheral blood. These receptors came from a woman under 30 with Graves' ophthalmopathy. The CDR3 runs from the conserved cysteine through the conserved F or W. The D gene is left open where the match is weak. A row's size may be missing; if present it is once, few, many or a size class.

13	TRBV5-1	TRBJ2-7	-	many	CASSAGGIYEQYF	TGCGCCAGCAGCGCGGGTGGAATCTACGAGCAGTACTTC
16	TRBV6-1	TRBJ2-2	-	-	CASSERAGKGTGELFF	TGTGCCAGCAGTGAAAGGGCGGGAAAGGGAACCGGGGAGCTGTTTTTT
14	TRBV7-9	TRBJ1-2	-	many	CASSSTAPGEVAAF	TGTGCCAGCAGCTCAACGGCCCCAGGGGAAGTGGCTGCCTTC
15	TRBV25-1	TRBJ2-5	TRBD2	many	CASSDKGRGAETQYF	TGTGCCAGCAGTGATAAGGGGAGGGGTGCAGAGACCCAGTACTTC
15	TRBV6-1	TRBJ2-5	TRBD2	-	CASSVSSGGQETQYF	TGTGCCAGCAGTGTTTCTAGCGGGGGACAAGAGACCCAGTACTTC
13	TRBV3-1	TRBJ1-5	-	many	CASSQEIFQPQHF	TGTGCCAGCAGCCAGGAGATATTTCAGCCCCAGCATTTT
14	TRBV7-9	TRBJ2-7	-	many	CASRVDGEAYEQYF	TGTGCCAGCAGGGTAGACGGGGAGGCCTACGAGCAGTACTTC
15	TRBV11-2	TRBJ2-5	TRBD2	many	CASSLELAGGGTQYF	TGTGCCAGCAGCTTAGAGCTAGCGGGGGGCGGGACCCAGTACTTC
13	TRBV10-1	TRBJ2-7	TRBD2	many	CASSSSGTYEQYF	TGCGCCAGCAGTTCTAGCGGGACTTACGAGCAGTACTTC
16	TRBV4-3	TRBJ2-7	-	-	CASSQGPDPGSYEQYF	TGCGCCAGCAGCCAGGGCCCGGACCCGGGCTCCTACGAGCAGTACTTC
15	TRBV27	TRBJ2-7	TRBD1	many	CASSSIAFTGGEQYF	TGTGCCAGCTCTTCTATCGCCTTTACAGGGGGCGAGCAGTACTTC
11	TRBV7-8	TRBJ1-6	-	few	CASSRTGSLHF	TGTGCCAGCAGTAGGACGGGATCCCTCCACTTT
15	TRBV6-2/TRBV6-3	TRBJ2-5	TRBD2	many	CASSYGGLAGETQYF	TGTGCCAGCAGTTACGGTGGACTAGCGGGGGAGACCCAGTACTTC
13	TRBV6-1	TRBJ1-1	-	-	CAGSPTGDTEAFF	TGTGCCGGATCACCCACAGGCGACACTGAAGCTTTCTTT
16	TRBV20-1	TRBJ2-7	-	-	CSAQRPERTLSYEQYF	TGCAGTGCCCAAAGACCGGAGAGGACCCTCTCCTACGAGCAGTACTTC
18	TRBV27	TRBJ2-6	TRBD2	many	CASSFWATSGSGANVLTF	TGTGCCAGCAGTTTTTGGGCGACTAGCGGGTCTGGGGCCAACGTCCTGACTTTC